This T cell receptor (beta chain) originates from a study of T-cell reconstitution after alpha-beta-depleted transplantation in children. Study observations and caveats: TCRbeta diversity was high at day 60 in some patients (a result of surviving recipient T cells and thymic progenitors).

CDR1 and CDR2 (germline): SGHVS, FNYEAQ. The CDR3 covers 15 residues. V was pared by 4 bases and J by 2 bases, with 9 bases between. In regard to this clonotype: No antigen is known for it.

Construction of the TCRbeta library involved unique molecular identifiers. One entry per CDR3 protein results from TCRdb running MiXCR on the PCR reads. The data contain hundreds of thousands of distinct CDR3 sequences, more than 20% of them singletons. The source material was PBMCs, mostly from graft donor cells, sampled 360 days after TCRalphabeta/CD19-depleted stem cell transplant. V is TRBV7-6 and J is TRBJ2-6, with D perhaps matching TRBD1 (6 bases). The clonotype originates from a female patient aged 2-9 years who had a stem cell transplant for congenital amegakaryocytic thrombocytopenia, so the T cells may come from the graft donor. As DNA, the CDR3 is TGTGCCAGCAGCTCAGCAGGGGCTGGGGCCAACGTCCTGACTTTC. This translates into CASSSAGAGANVLTF.